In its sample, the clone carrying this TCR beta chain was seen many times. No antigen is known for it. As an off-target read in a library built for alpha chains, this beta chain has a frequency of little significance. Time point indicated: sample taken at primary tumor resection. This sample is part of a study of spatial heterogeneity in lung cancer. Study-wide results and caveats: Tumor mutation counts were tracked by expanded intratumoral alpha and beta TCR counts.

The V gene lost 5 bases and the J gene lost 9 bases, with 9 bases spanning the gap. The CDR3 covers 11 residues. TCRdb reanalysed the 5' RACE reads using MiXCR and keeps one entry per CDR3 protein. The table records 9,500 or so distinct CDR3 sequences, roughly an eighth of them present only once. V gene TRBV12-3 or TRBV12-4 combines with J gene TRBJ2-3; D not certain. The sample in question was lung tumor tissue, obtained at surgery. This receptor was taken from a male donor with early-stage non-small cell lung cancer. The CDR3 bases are TGTGCCAGCAGTGTGATGAGCACGCAGTATTTT. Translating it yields CASSVMSTQYF.